This T cell receptor beta chain appears in the sequencing data of a study of T cell repertoires in aging, cancer and after chemotherapy. Relative to its sample, this clonotype is medium-sized. Peripheral blood genomic DNA, not sorted cells or RNA, was the template. The V and J ends lost 3 bases and 2 bases respectively, with 15 bases between them. There are 16 residues in the CDR3. CDR1 and CDR2 from the germline V gene are SGHTA and FQGNSA. Multiplex touch-down PCR with TRB-A/B primers amplified rearranged V-D-J TRB sequences. TCRdb reprocessed the multiplex PCR reads with MiXCR, giving one entry per CDR3 protein. The sample carries 1,500 to 2,000 distinct CDR3 sequences, approximately 15% recorded once.

The chain recombines TRBV7-2 with TRBJ2-3, with D tentatively TRBD1 or TRBD2 (6 bases each). Sequencing was carried out using blood. This clonotype was sampled from a human donor with a solid tumor. CDR3 amino acids: CASSLGGHGFTDTQYF. The CDR3 nucleotides are TGTGCCAGCAGCTTGGGGGGACATGGATTCACAGATACGCAGTATTTT.